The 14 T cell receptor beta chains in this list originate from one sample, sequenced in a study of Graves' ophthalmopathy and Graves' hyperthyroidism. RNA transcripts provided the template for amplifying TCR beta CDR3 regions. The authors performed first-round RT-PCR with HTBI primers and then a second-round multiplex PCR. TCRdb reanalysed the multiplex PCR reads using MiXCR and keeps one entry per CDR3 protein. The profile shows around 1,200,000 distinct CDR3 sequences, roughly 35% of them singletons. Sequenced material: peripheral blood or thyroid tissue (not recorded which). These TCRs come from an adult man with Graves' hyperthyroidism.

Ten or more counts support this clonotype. The CDR3: CASNRGERTASSGANVLTF. The CDR3 region has the DNA TGTGCCAGCAACCGCGGTGAAAGGACCGCAAGCTCTGGGGCCAACGTCCTGACTTTC. This rearrangement joins TRBV6-5 to TRBJ2-6; no clear D. This CDR3 comprises 19 residues. Trimming took off 7 bases at V and 0 bases at J, with 22 bases between the two ends. In germline, CDR1 is MNHEY, CDR2 SVGAGI.

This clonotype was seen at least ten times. As DNA, the CDR3 is TGTGCCAGCAGCCCGGGGTGGAGGGCGAACACCGGGGAGCTGTTTTTT. Its translation: CASSPGWRANTGELFF. V gene TRBV7-9 combines with J gene TRBJ2-2; the D gene is possibly TRBD2 (6 bases). The CDR3 sequence is 16 residues long. V was clipped by 5 bases and J by 0 bases, with 13 bases between them. The germline V gene has CDR1 SEHNR and CDR2 FQNEAQ (reference sequence). Full variable domain (missing parts from reference TRBV7-9 and TRBJ2-2): DTGVSQNPRHKITKRGQNVTFRCDPISEHNRLYWYRQTLGQGPEFLTYFQNEAQLEKSRLLSDRFSAERPKGSFSTLEIQRTEQGDSAMYLCASSPGWRANTGELFFGEGSRLTVL.

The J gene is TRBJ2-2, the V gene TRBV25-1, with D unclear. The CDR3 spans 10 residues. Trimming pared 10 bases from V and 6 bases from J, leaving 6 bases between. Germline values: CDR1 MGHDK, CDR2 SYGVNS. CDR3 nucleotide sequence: TGTGCCACCTTGGCCGGGGAGCTGTTTTTT. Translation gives CATLAGELFF.

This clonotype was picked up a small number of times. CDR3 residues: CASSPSGTSVETQYF. CDR3 DNA sequence: TGTGCCAGCTCACCCTCCGGGACTAGCGTGGAGACCCAGTACTTC. The V call is TRBV18, the J call TRBJ2-5, with 10 bases aligning to TRBD2. The germline gives CDR1 KGHSH, CDR2 LQKENI. Trimming at V came to 3 bases and at J to 5 bases, leaving 6 bases not matched to a gene. The CDR3 is made up of 15 amino acids. Using reference TRBV18 and TRBJ2-5 for the parts outside the CDR3, the full variable domain is NAGVMQNPRHLVRRRGQEARLRCSPMKGHSHVYWYRQLPEEGLKFMVYLQKENIIDESGMPKERFSAEFPKEGPSILRIQQVVRGDSAAYFCASSPSGTSVETQYFGPGTRLLVL.

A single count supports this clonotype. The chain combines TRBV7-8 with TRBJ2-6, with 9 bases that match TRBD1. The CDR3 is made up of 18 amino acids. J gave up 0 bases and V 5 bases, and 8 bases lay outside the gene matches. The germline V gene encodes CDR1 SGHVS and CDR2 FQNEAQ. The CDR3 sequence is CASSEGTGSRSGANVLTF. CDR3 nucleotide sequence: TGTGCCAGCAGCGAAGGGACAGGGAGTCGCTCTGGGGCCAACGTCCTGACTTTC.

The CDR3 nucleotides read TGTGCCAGCAGCTTAGCTCCTAGCGGAGTCTACGAGCAGTACTTC. This sequence encodes CASSLAPSGVYEQYF. This chain joins TRBV7-2 and TRBJ2-7, with 7 bases lining up with TRBD2. Germline V gene data show CDR1 as SGHTA and CDR2 as FQGNSA. The CDR3 is made up of 15 amino acids. With 0 bases clipped from V and 3 bases from J, the junction kept 5 bases outside the gene matches.

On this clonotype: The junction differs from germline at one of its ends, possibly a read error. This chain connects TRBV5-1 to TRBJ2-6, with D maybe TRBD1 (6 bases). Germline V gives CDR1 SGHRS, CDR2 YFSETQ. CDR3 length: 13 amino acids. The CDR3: CASSYSGDNVLTF. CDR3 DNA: TGCGCCAGCAGCTATTCAGGGGACAACGTCCTGACTTTC.

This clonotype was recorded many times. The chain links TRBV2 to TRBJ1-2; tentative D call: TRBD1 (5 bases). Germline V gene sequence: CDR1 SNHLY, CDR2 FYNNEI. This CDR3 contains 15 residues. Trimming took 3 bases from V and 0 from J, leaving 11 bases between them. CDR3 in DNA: TGTGCCAGCAGTGAGGGACGGTTTTCTAACTATGGCTACACCTTC. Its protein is CASSEGRFSNYGYTF.

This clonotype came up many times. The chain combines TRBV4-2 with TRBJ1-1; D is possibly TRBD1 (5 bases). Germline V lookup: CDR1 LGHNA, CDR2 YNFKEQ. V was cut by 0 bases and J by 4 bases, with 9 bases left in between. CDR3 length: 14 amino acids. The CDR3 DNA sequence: TGTGCCAGCAGCCAAGATCAGGGCGGCACTGAAGCTTTCTTT. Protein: CASSQDQGGTEAFF.

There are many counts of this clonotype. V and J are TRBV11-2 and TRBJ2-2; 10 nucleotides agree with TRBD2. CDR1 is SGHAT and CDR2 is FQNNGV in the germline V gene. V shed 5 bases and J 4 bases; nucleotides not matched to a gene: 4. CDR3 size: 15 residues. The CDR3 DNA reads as TGTGCCAGCAGCGGAATAGCGGGAGGCACCGGGGAGCTGTTTTTT. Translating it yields CASSGIAGGTGELFF.

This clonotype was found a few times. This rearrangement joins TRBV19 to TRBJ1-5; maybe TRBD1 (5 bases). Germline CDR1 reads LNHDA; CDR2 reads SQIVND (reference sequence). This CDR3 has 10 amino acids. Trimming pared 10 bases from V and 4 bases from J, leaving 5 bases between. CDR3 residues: CATGNQPQHF. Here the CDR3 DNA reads TGTGCCACAGGGAATCAGCCCCAGCATTTT.

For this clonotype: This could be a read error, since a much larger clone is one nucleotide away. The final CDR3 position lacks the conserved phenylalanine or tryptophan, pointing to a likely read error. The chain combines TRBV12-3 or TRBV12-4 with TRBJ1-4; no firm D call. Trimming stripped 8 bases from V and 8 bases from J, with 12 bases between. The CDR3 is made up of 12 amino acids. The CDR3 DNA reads TGTGCCAGCGGAGCCCCAGCCGAAAAACTGTTTCTT. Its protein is CASGAPAEKLFL.

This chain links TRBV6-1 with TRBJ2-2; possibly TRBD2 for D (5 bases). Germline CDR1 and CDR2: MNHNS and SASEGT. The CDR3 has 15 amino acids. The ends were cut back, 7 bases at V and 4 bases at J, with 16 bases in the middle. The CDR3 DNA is TGTGCCAGCACCACCCCCAGAGGGAGCACCGGGGAGCTGTTTTTT. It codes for CASTTPRGSTGELFF.

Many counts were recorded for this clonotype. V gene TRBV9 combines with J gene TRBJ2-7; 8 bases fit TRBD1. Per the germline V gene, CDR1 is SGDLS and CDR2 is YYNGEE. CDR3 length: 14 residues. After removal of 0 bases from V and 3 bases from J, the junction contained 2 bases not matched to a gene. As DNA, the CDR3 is TGTGCCAGCAGCGTAGGGACAGGGTACTACGAGCAGTACTTC. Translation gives CASSVGTGYYEQYF.